This T cell receptor (beta chain) was sequenced during a study of T cells in Graves' hyperthyroidism and ophthalmopathy. The CDR3 extends over 15 amino acids. CDR1 is MNHNS and CDR2 is SASEGT in the germline V gene. V lost 1 base and J 3 bases, leaving 10 bases between the germline ends. Amplification yielded TCR beta CDR3 regions, with RNA transcripts as the source. A set of HTBI primers served as the primers for a first-round RT-PCR of the TCR CDR3. One entry per CDR3 protein, called by TCRdb with MiXCR from the multiplex PCR reads. The sample lists about 380,000 distinct CDR3 sequences, approximately 15% occurring once. This clonotype was counted ten times or more.

The chain uses TRBV6-1 and TRBJ2-1; D may be TRBD1 (5 bases). The sequence was obtained from a woman aged 55-69 years with Graves' hyperthyroidism. Source material: blood. The CDR3 coding sequence is TGTGCCAGCAGTGAAGATCTGGGGCTCTACAATGAGCAGTTCTTC. Its protein product is CASSEDLGLYNEQFF.